This record looks at one TCR beta chain sequence and its context. TCRdb's table, derived via immunoSEQ multiplex PCR, lists solely in-frame clones and lacks some. The sample yields about 2.4 million clones, roughly 93% seen once. The germline V gene encodes CDR1 MNHEY and CDR2 SMNVEV (reference sequence). CDR3 length equals 18 residues. The record originates from a study of shared clonotypes between healthy human individuals. Sequencing was carried out using naive CD4+ T cells from PBMCs. Specified subset: CD45RA+ positively selected. The chain is built from TRBV27 and TRBJ2-5, with 7 bases fitting TRBD1. The J call may be faulty, since TRBJ2-7 better matches the DNA end. The sequence derives from a young man in good health. Some clones in this sample may be carry-over from other donors' samples. The CDR3 region is CASSLERGRSPLAYEQYF. DNA for the CDR3: TGTGCCAGCAGTTTAGAGAGGGGGCGATCCCCCCTGGCCTACGAGCAGTACTTC.